This entry concerns a single T cell receptor beta chain. This record belongs to a study of blood T cell repertoires in COVID-19. As for the study in general: The cDNA or gDNA used as material had been derived from T cells, B-cell-depleted T cells, or PBMCs.

The CDR3 runs to 13 residues. V lost 3 bases and J lost 5; bases outside the gene matches: 2. Participants' own reports of clinical history determined their cohort assignment. Per the original data handling: Amplification with reference gene primers provided the estimates of nucleated cell counts. The repertoire was sequenced with immunoSEQ multiplex PCR; TCRdb's copy has only in-frame clones and lacks some. V and J calls plus clone size are reproduced from that table; the DNA served to infer D and trimming. The sample includes 180,000 or so clones, around 88% seen only once; the top ten take around 9%.

V usage is TRBV12-3 or TRBV12-4 and J usage is TRBJ2-5; 8 bases agree with TRBD1. The sample comprised PBMCs or T cells enriched from blood (not recorded which). This TCR was sampled from a woman aged 30 to 39 who had recovered from COVID-19. CDR3 amino acids: CASSFGDRETQYF. The CDR3 bases are TGTGCCAGCAGTTTTGGGGACAGGGAGACCCAGTACTTC.